This record concerns one TCR beta chain sequence. What it recognizes is unknown. TCRdb's table, derived via immunoSEQ multiplex PCR, lists solely in-frame clones and lacks some. The sample lists under 400,000 clones, around nine tenths occurring once. This sample is part of a study of Ad26.COV2.S vaccination and SARS-CoV-2 variants. Findings of the study overall: Spike-specific TCR breadth ran higher among vaccine recipients than placebo recipients.

Treatment here: about 20 received Ad26.COV2.S at low or high dose, single or two shots; several received placebo; per-sample allocation not given. Samples were taken on day 63 after the first vaccine or placebo injection. The CDR3 is 14 residues long. The V end was cut by 4 bases, the J end by 1 base, with 11 bases between. Germline V CDR1 and CDR2: SGDLS, YYNGEE. V gene TRBV9 combines with J gene TRBJ1-1; no clear D gene. The origin of this receptor is a person aged 18 to 65 who received the Ad26.COV2.S COVID-19 vaccine or a placebo. The sample was peripheral blood, taken in a trial of Ad26.COV2.S vaccine versus placebo. CDR3 sequence reads: CASSSRRSNTEAFF. For the CDR3, the DNA is TGTGCCAGCAGCTCGCGACGGTCGAACACTGAAGCTTTCTTT.